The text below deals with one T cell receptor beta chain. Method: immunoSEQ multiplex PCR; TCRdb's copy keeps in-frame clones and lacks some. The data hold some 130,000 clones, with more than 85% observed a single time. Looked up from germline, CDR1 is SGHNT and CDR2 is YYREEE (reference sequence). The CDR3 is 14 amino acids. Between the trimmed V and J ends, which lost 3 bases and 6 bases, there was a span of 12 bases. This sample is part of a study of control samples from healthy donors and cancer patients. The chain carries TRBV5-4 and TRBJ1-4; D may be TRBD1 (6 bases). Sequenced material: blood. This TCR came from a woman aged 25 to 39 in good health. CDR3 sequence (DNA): TGTGCCAGCAGCTCACAGGGAGGTTATGAAAAACTGTTTTTT. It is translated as CASSSQGGYEKLFF.